This TCR beta chain is drawn from a study of T cell repertoires in cytomegalovirus infection. Overall study context: Signatures in public TCR beta sequences pointed to both CMV infection and matching HLA type. Study-wide results and caveats: CMV-specific TCR beta clonotypes restricted by HLA-C dominated the ex vivo response.

CDR1 SEHNR and CDR2 FQNEAQ come from the germline V gene (reference sequence). V was shortened by 3 bases and J by 0 bases, with 15 bases between the two germline ends. The CDR3 sequence is 17 residues long. About this clonotype itself: No antigen is known for it.

MiXCR, applied by TCRdb to the reads, yields one record per CDR3 protein. The sample includes fewer than 900,000 distinct CDR3 sequences, approximately 32% of them seen just once. The genes are TRBV7-9 and TRBJ2-1; D is undetermined. The clonotype comes from a human donor in good health (CMV status not recorded). Some clones in this sample may be carry-over from other donors' samples. Sequencing was performed on cultured CD8+ T cells from PBMCs, taken from culture after CMV antigen stimulation. This CDR3 reads CASSFSKRASSYNEQFF. As DNA, the CDR3 is TGTGCCAGCAGCTTTTCGAAAAGGGCGAGCTCCTACAATGAGCAGTTCTTC.